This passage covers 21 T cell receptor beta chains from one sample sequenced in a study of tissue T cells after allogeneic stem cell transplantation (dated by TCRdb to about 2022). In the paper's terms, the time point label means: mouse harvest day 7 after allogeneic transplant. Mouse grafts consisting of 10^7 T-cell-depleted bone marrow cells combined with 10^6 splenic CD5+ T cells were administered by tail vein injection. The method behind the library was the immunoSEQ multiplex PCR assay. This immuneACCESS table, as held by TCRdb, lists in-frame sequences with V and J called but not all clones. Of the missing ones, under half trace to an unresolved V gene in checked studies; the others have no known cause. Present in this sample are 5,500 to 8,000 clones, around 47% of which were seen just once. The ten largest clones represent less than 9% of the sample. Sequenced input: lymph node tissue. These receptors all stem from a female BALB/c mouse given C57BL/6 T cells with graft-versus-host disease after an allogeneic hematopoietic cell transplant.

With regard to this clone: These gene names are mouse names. The CDR3 bases that were read are TGTGCCAGCAGTTCAAACACCGGGCAGCTCTAC. Amino acids: CASSSNTGQLY. The full-length CDR3 reads as CASSSNTGQLYF. The J gene is TRBJ2-2, the V gene TRBV26; D remains unclear. The CDR3 end falls 1 residue outside the read, so it is completed with the germline J gene. The CDR3 consists of 12 residues. Trimming left V 5 bases short and J 0 bases short, with 1 base between. Germline lookup yields CDR1 KGHPV and CDR2 FQNQEV (reference sequence).

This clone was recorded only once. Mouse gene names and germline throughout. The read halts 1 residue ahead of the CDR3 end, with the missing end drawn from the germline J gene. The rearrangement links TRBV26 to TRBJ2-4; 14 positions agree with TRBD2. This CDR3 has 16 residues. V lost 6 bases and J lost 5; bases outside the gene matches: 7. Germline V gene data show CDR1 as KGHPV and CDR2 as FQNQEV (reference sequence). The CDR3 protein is CASSPGLGGRGNTLYF. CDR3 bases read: TGTGCCAGCAGCCCGGGACTGGGGGGGCGCGGAAACACCTTGTAC.

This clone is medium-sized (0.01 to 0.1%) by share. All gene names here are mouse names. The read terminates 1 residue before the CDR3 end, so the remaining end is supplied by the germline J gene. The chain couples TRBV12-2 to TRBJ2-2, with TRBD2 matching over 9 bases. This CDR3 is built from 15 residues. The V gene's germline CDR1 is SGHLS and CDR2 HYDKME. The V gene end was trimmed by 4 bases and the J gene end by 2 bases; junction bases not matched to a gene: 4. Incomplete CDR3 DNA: TGTGCCAGCTCCACCGACTGGGGGAACACCGGGCAGCTCTAC. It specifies CASSTDWGNTGQLY. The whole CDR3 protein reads CASSTDWGNTGQLYF.

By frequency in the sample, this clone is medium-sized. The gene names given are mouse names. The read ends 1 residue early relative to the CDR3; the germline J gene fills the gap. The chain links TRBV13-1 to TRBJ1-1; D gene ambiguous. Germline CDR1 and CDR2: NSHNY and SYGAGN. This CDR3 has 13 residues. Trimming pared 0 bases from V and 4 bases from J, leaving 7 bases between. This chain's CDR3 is CASSDARGTEVFF. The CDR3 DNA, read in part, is TGTGCCAGCAGTGATGCACGGGGCACAGAAGTCTTC.

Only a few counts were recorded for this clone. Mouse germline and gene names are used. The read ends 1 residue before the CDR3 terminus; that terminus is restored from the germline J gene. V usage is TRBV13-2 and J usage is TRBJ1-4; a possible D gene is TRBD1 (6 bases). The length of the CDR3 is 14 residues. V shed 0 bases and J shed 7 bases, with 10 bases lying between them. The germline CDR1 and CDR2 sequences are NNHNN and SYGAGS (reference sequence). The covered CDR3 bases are TGTGCCAGCGGTGATGCAGGGGACATCGAAAGATTATTT. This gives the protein CASGDAGDIERLF. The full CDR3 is CASGDAGDIERLFF.

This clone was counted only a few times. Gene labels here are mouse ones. CDR3 DNA (partial): TGTGCCAGCAGTCTGTTCACAGGGTCCAACGAAAGATTATTT. Translating gives CASSLFTGSNERLF. In full, the CDR3 reads CASSLFTGSNERLFF. This sequence joins TRBV26 and TRBJ1-4; weak D call: TRBD1 (6 bases). The read comes to an end 1 residue before the CDR3 does, leaving the germline J gene to fill in the end. The CDR3 covers 15 residues. Looked up from germline, CDR1 is KGHPV and CDR2 is FQNQEV (reference sequence). Trimming took off 1 base at V and 2 bases at J, with 8 bases between the two ends.

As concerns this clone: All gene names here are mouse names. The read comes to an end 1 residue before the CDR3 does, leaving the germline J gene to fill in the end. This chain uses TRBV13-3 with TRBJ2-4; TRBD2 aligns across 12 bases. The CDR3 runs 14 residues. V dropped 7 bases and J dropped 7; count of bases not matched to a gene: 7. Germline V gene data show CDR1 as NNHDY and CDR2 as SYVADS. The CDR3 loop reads CASPRLGGQDTLYF. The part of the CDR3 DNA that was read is TGTGCCAGCCCTAGACTGGGGGGGCAGGACACCTTGTAC.

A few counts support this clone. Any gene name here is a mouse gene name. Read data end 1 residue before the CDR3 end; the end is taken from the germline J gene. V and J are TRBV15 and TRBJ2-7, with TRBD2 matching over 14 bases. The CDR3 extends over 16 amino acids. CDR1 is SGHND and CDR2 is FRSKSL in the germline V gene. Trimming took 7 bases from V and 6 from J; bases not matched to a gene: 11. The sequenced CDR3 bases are TGTGCCAGCACCCCGGGACTGGGGGGGCGCCCCGGTGAACAGTAC. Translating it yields CASTPGLGGRPGEQY. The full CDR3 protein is CASTPGLGGRPGEQYF.

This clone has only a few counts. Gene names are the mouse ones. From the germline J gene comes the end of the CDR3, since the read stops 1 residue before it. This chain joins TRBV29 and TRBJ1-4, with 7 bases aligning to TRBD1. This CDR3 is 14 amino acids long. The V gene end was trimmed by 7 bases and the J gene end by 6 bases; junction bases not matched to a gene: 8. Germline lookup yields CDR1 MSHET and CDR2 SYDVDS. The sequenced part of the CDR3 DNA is TGTGCTAGCATACAGGGAGGGGGCCACGAAAGATTATTT. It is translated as CASIQGGGHERLF. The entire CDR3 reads CASIQGGGHERLFF.

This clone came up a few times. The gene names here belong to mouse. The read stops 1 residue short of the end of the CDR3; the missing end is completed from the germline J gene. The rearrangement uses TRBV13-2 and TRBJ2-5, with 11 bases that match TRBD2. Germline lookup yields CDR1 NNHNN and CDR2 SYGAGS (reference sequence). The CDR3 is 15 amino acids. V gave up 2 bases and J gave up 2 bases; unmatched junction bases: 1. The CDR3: CASGEGLGAQDTQYF. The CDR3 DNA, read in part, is TGTGCCAGCGGTGAGGGACTGGGGGCCCAAGACACCCAGTAC.

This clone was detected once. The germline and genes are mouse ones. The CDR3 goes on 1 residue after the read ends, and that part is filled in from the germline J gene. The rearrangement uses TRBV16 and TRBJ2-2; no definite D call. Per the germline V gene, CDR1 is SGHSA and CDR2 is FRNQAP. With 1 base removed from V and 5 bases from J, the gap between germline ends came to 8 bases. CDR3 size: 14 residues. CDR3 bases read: TGTGCAAGCAGCTTAGTCGACTTTACCGGGCAGCTCTAC. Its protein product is CASSLVDFTGQLY. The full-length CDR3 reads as CASSLVDFTGQLYF.

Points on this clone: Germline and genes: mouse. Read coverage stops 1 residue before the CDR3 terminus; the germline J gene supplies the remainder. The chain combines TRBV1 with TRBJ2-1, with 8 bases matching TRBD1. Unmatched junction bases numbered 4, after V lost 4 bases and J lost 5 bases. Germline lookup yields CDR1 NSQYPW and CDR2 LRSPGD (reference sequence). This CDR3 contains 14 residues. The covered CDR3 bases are TGCACCTGCAGTGTAGGACAGGGTAATGCTGAGCAGTTC. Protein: CTCSVGQGNAEQF. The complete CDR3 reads CTCSVGQGNAEQFF.

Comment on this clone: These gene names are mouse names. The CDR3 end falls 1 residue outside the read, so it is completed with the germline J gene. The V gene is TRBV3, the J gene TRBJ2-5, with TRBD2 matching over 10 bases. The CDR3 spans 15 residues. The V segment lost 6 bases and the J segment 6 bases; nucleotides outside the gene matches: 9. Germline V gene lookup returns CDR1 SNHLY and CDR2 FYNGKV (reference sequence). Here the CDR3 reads CASRRHWGGMDTQYF. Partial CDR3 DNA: TGTGCCAGCAGACGTCACTGGGGGGGAATGGACACCCAGTAC.

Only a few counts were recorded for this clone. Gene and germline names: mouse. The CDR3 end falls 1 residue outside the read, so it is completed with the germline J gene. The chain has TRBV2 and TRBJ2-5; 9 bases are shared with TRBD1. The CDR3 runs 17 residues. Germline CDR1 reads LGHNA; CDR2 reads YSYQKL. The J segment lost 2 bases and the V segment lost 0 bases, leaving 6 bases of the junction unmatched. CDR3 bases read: TGTGCCAGCAGCCAAGATACCCCGGACAGGGGCCAAGACACCCAGTAC. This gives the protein CASSQDTPDRGQDTQY. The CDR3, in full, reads CASSQDTPDRGQDTQYF.

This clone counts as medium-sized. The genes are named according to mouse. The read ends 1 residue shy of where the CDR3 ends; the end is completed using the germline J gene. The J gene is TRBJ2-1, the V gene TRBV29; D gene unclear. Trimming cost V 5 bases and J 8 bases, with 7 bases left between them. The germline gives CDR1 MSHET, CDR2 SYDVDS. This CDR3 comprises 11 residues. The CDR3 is CASSPAPEQFF. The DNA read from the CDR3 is TGTGCTAGCAGTCCCGCACCTGAGCAGTTC.

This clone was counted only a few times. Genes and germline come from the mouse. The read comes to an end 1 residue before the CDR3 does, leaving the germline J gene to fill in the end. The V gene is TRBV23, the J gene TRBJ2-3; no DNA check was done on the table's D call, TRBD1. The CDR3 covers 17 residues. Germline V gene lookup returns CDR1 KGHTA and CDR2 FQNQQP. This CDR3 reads CSSSQFRTGGYAETLYF. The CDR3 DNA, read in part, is TGCTCCAGCAGTCAATTCCGGACAGGGGGGTATGCAGAAACGCTGTAT.

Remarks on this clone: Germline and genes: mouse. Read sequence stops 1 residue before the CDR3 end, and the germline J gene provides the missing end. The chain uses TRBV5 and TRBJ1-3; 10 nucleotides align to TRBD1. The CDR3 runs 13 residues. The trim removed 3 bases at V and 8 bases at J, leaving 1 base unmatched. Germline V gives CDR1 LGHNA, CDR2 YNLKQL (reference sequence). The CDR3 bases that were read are TGTGCCAGCAGCCAGGGGACAGGGGATACGCTCTAT. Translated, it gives CASSQGTGDTLY. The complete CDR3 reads CASSQGTGDTLYF.

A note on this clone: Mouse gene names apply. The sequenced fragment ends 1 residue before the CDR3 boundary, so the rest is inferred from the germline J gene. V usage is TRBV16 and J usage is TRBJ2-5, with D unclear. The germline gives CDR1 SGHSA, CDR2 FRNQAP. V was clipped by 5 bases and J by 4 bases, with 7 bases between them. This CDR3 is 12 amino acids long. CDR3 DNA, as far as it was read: TGTGCAAGCAGCCCCGAGGAAGACACCCAGTAC. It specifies CASSPEEDTQY. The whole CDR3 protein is CASSPEEDTQYF.

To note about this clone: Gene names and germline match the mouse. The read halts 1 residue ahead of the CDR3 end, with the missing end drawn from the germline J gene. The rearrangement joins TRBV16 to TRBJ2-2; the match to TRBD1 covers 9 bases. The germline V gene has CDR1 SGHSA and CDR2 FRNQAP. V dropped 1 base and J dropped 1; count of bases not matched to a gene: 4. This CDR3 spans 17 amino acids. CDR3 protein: CASSLVGTGRNTGQLYF. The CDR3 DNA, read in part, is TGTGCAAGCAGCTTAGTGGGGACAGGGAGAAACACCGGGCAGCTCTAC.

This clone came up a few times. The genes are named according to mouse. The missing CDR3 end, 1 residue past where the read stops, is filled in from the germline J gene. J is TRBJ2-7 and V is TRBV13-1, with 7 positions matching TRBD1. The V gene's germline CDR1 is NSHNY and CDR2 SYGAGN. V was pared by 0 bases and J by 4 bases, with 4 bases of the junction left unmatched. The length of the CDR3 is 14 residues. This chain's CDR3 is CASSDAGDRYEQYF. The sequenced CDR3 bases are TGTGCCAGCAGTGATGCCGGGGACAGATATGAACAGTAC.

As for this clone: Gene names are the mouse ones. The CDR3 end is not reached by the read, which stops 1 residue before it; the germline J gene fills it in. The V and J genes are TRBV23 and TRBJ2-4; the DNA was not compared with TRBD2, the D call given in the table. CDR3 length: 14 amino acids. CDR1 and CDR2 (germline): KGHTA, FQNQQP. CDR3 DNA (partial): TGCTCCAGCAGTCGGGACTGGGGGGAAAACACCTTGTAC. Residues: CSSSRDWGENTLY. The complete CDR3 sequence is CSSSRDWGENTLYF.